This entry concerns a single T cell receptor beta chain. This entry belongs to a study of blood T cell repertoires in COVID-19. The CDR3 runs 14 residues. V was trimmed by 0 bases and J by 7 bases, leaving 9 bases between them. Germline V gives CDR1 MNHEY, CDR2 SVGAGI. Measured with immunoSEQ multiplex PCR; TCRdb has only the in-frame clones, and not every one. The sample includes 350,000 to 450,000 clones, around 87% of them seen just once. V usage is TRBV6-5 and J usage is TRBJ1-4; tentative D call: TRBD1 (5 bases). Sequenced: peripheral blood. The sequence came from a woman aged 55-75 years with COVID-19, enrolled during active disease. CDR3 loop: CASSYSIGGEKLFF. Written as DNA, the CDR3 is TGTGCCAGCAGTTACTCGATCGGGGGTGAAAAACTGTTTTTT.